These 10 T cell receptor beta chains were sequenced from one sample in a study of T cell changes during pregnancy in multiple sclerosis. Libraries were prepared by immunoSEQ multiplex PCR; TCRdb keeps only in-frame clonotypes and omits some of them. The sample lists about 100,000 clones; around 93% were seen once. The input for sequencing was peripheral blood, taken before pregnancy. The receptors were sampled from a female donor with multiple sclerosis, enrolled in a pregnancy study.

V usage is TRBV4-1 and J usage is TRBJ2-7; D may be TRBD1 (6 bases). Trimming took 0 bases from V and 4 from J, leaving 13 bases between them. The CDR3 is made up of 15 amino acids. CDR1 MGHRA and CDR2 YSYEKL come from the germline V gene. In DNA form, the CDR3 reads TGCGCCAGCAGCCAAGATGGTGGACAGTTATACGAGCAGTACTTC. This translates into CASSQDGGQLYEQYF.

The chain couples TRBV19 to TRBJ1-5, with TRBD1 identical over 9 bases. Germline CDR1 is LNHDA and CDR2 is SQIVND (reference sequence). The CDR3 extends over 14 amino acids. V was clipped by 6 bases and J by 7 bases; unmatched bases: 7. Written as DNA, the CDR3 is TGTGCCAGTAGCTTGAGGACAGGGGAACAGCCCCAGCATTTT. Its translation: CASSLRTGEQPQHF.

The chain recombines TRBV30 with TRBJ2-2; maybe TRBD2 (6 bases). The CDR3 extends over 15 amino acids. Germline V lookup: CDR1 GTSNPN, CDR2 SVGIG (reference sequence). The V gene lost 3 bases and the J gene lost 4 bases, with 15 bases spanning the gap. Written as DNA, the CDR3 is TGTGCCTGGAGGGGAGGAGTTCGGATCACCGGGGAGCTGTTTTTT. This sequence encodes CAWRGGVRITGELFF. The whole variable domain, filled in from reference TRBV30 and TRBJ2-2, reads SQTIHQWPATLVQPVGSPLSLECTVEGTSNPNLYWYRQAAGRGLQLLFYSVGIGQISSEVPQNLSASRPQDRQFILSSKKLLLSDSGFYLCAWRGGVRITGELFFGEGSRLTVL.

The chain joins TRBV29-1 to TRBJ2-3; 9 nucleotides align to TRBD1. The CDR3 has 14 residues. Germline loops: CDR1 SQVTM, CDR2 ANQGSEA. V shed 1 base and J 1 base; nucleotides not matched to a gene: 0. CDR3 nucleotides: TGCAGCGTTGAAGGGGACAGGGGCACAGATACGCAGTATTTT. Protein product: CSVEGDRGTDTQYF.

A few counts support this clone. This chain links TRBV19 with TRBJ2-7; tentatively, D is TRBD1 (5 bases). Germline V gives CDR1 LNHDA, CDR2 SQIVND (reference sequence). This CDR3 region has 15 residues. The V end lost 3 bases, the J end lost 0 bases, and 12 bases lay between the germline ends. In nucleotides, the CDR3 is TGTGCCAGTAGTATTCGGCAGGGCCTCTCCTACGAGCAGTACTTC. The encoded protein is CASSIRQGLSYEQYF.

The genes are TRBV19 and TRBJ1-1, with D uncertain. From germline, CDR1 is LNHDA and CDR2 SQIVND (reference sequence). The CDR3 has 13 amino acids. Trimming cost V 3 bases and J 1 base, with 6 bases left between them. The CDR3, as DNA: TGTGCCAGTAGTATCGCGAAGAACACTGAAGCTTTCTTT. Translating it yields CASSIAKNTEAFF.

The genes are TRBV27 and TRBJ2-1; tentatively, D is TRBD1 (5 bases). Between the trimmed V and J ends, which lost 3 bases and 4 bases, there was a span of 10 bases. CDR1 MNHEY and CDR2 SMNVEV come from the germline V gene (reference sequence). This CDR3 is 14 amino acids long. The CDR3 reads CASSLQGLYNEQFF. The CDR3 DNA sequence: TGTGCCAGCAGTTTGCAGGGCCTATACAATGAGCAGTTCTTC.

The rearrangement uses TRBV11-2 and TRBJ2-1; 8 nucleotides line up with TRBD2. The germline gives CDR1 SGHAT, CDR2 FQNNGV. This CDR3 comprises 15 residues. V was clipped by 5 bases and J by 0 bases; unmatched bases: 3. The CDR3 DNA reads as TGTGCCAGCAGCCAAACTAGCGGCTCCTACAATGAGCAGTTCTTC. It specifies CASSQTSGSYNEQFF. The whole variable domain, remainder taken from reference TRBV11-2 and TRBJ2-1, is EAGVAQSPRYKIIEKRQSVAFWCNPISGHATLYWYQQILGQGPKLLIQFQNNGVVDDSQLPKDRFSAERLKGVDSTLKIQPAKLEDSAVYLCASSQTSGSYNEQFFGPGTRLTVL.

This chain uses TRBV7-6 with TRBJ2-7; weak D call: TRBD1 (7 bases). This CDR3 is built from 18 residues. Germline V gene lookup returns CDR1 SGHVS and CDR2 FNYEAQ. V lost 5 bases and J lost 1, with 24 bases in between. CDR3 loop: CASSGGLTDRRESYEQYF. CDR3 DNA: TGTGCCAGCAGCGGGGGGCTAACGGACAGGAGAGAATCCTACGAGCAGTACTTC.

This clone was observed a single time. The chain uses TRBV29-1 and TRBJ1-2, with D possibly matching TRBD1 (5 bases). Looked up from germline, CDR1 is SQVTM and CDR2 is ANQGSEA. The ends were cut back, 4 bases at V and 4 bases at J, with 10 bases in the middle. CDR3 size: 12 residues. DNA of the CDR3: TGCAGCGTTGCCAGGGTTACCTATGGCTACACCTTC. It is translated as CSVARVTYGYTF.